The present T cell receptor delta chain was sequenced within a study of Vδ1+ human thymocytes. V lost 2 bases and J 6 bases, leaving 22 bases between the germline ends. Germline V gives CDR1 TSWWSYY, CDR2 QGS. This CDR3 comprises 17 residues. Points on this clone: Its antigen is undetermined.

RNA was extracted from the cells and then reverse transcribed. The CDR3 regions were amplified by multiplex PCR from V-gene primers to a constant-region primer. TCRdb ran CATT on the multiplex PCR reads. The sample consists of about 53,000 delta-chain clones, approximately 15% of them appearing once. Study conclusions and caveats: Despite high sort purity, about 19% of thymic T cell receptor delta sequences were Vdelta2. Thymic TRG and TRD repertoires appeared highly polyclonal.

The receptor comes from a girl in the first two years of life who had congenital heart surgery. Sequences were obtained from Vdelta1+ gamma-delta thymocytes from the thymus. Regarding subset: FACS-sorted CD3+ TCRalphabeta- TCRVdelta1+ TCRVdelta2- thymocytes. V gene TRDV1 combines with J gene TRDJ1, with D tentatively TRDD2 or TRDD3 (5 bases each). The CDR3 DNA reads TGTGCTCTTGGGGAAGGACACCTACGGGGGCTGGCCAATAAACTCATCTTT. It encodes CALGEGHLRGLANKLIF.